The 19 T cell receptor beta chains below all came from one sample that was sequenced in a study of CD8 T cells in ankylosing spondylitis. TCRdb analysed the 5' RACE reads with MiXCR anew, one entry per CDR3 protein. The sample gives 130,000 or so distinct CDR3 sequences, 7% of which show up once; roughly an eighth is in the top ten. Sample: blood, either unsorted or a sorted T cell fraction (not recorded which). These receptors all come from a male donor with ankylosing spondylitis or in good health (not recorded which).

This clonotype was found many times. V usage is TRBV7-9 and J usage is TRBJ2-1; D unresolved. The V gene's germline CDR1 is SEHNR and CDR2 FQNEAQ (reference sequence). The length of the CDR3 is 12 residues. Trimming took off 7 bases at V and 9 bases at J, with 13 bases between the two ends. The CDR3 here is CASNRLSGEQFF. Written as DNA, the CDR3 is TGTGCCAGCAACCGATTAAGTGGTGAGCAGTTCTTC.

The rearrangement uses TRBV18 and TRBJ1-1; D may be TRBD1 (5 bases). Germline values: CDR1 KGHSH, CDR2 LQKENI. Trimming removed 5 bases from V and 5 bases from J, with 18 bases in between. This CDR3 is 15 amino acids long. CDR3 nucleotides: TGTGCCAGCTCATCCACGTGGGGTGGGGGTACTGAAGCTTTCTTT. Protein product: CASSSTWGGGTEAFF.

This clonotype was seen repeatedly, ten times or more. V usage is TRBV29-1 and J usage is TRBJ2-1, with 9 bases identical to TRBD1. Germline CDR1 reads SQVTM; CDR2 reads ANQGSEA. CDR3 size: 13 residues. The V segment lost 6 bases and the J segment 6 bases; nucleotides outside the gene matches: 6. The CDR3 loop reads CSVAGQGINEQFF. CDR3 in DNA: TGCAGCGTGGCGGGACAGGGAATCAATGAGCAGTTCTTC.

This clonotype has a count of ten or more. The germline gene is not matched at one end of the junction; a read error may be the cause. The chain employs TRBV5-1 and TRBJ2-7, with D unclear. The CDR3 is 11 amino acids. Germline-derived CDR1 and CDR2 are SGHRS and YFSETQ. The CDR3 DNA sequence: TGTGCCAGCAGTTTAGGCACCGAGCAGTACTTC. The encoded protein is CASSLGTEQYF.

This clonotype was seen ten or more times. The rearrangement links TRBV12-3 or TRBV12-4 to TRBJ2-5; 8 bases align to TRBD2. The CDR3 length is 17 residues. Losses at the gene ends were 1 base for V and 4 bases for J; bases not matched to a gene: 11. The CDR3 DNA reads as TGTGCCAGCAGTTTAGTAAGCGGGAGTTATCTGGGAGAGACCCAGTACTTC. As protein: CASSLVSGSYLGETQYF.

This clonotype came up many times. This chain links TRBV4-2 with TRBJ2-1, with 7 bases matching TRBD2. CDR3 size: 16 residues. CDR1 and CDR2 from the germline V gene are LGHNA and YNFKEQ. After removal of 7 bases from V and 9 bases from J, the junction contained 18 bases not matched to a gene. The CDR3 DNA follows: TGTGCCAGCAACTCCAGGACGGGAGGCCCGCTAGGTGAGCAGTTCTTC. Its protein is CASNSRTGGPLGEQFF.

This clonotype was found many times. The chain uses TRBV20-1 and TRBJ2-1, with D perhaps TRBD1 or TRBD2 (6 bases each). This CDR3 is built from 15 residues. V lost 3 bases and J lost 0, with 12 bases in between. Germline V lookup: CDR1 DFQATT, CDR2 SNEGSKA (reference sequence). The chain's CDR3 is CSASRGVGSYNEQFF. The CDR3, as DNA: TGCAGTGCTAGTAGGGGGGTCGGCTCCTACAATGAGCAGTTCTTC.

This clonotype was detected ten times or more. V gene TRBV7-9 combines with J gene TRBJ2-1; no clear D gene. Deletions cut 8 bases from V and 4 bases from J, with 12 bases between. Germline CDR1 is SEHNR and CDR2 is FQNEAQ (reference sequence). The length of the CDR3 is 13 residues. The CDR3 region is CASARGRYNEQFF. The DNA for the CDR3 is TGTGCCAGCGCCCGTGGAAGGTACAATGAGCAGTTCTTC.

This clonotype has ten or more counts. This chain links TRBV20-1 with TRBJ2-3; 13 bases agree with TRBD2. The CDR3 totals 16 residues. Germline V gives CDR1 DFQATT, CDR2 SNEGSKA (reference sequence). After removal of 5 bases from V and 0 bases from J, the junction contained 5 bases not matched to a gene. In nucleotides, the CDR3 is TGCAGTGCTCCCTGGGGACTAGCGGGGAGCACAGATACGCAGTATTTT. Encoded protein: CSAPWGLAGSTDTQYF.

The chain couples TRBV10-3 to TRBJ2-7; TRBD1 matches at 10 bases. J was trimmed by 4 bases and V by 5 bases; bases with no gene match: 5. The CDR3 consists of 14 residues. Germline CDR1 ENHRY, CDR2 SYGVKD. CDR3 sequence (DNA): TGTGCCATCAGTTCGGGACAGGGGTTTTACGAGCAGTACTTC. Translation gives CAISSGQGFYEQYF.

This clonotype has at least ten counts. The chain joins TRBV5-1 to TRBJ2-3, with TRBD1 matching over 8 bases. The junction had 9 bases not matched to a gene; V was cut back by 4 bases and J by 5 bases. Germline V gene lookup returns CDR1 SGHRS and CDR2 YFSETQ. This CDR3 is built from 15 residues. The CDR3 bases are TGCGCCAGCAGCGGGGCAGGACAGGGCGGAGATACGCAGTATTTT. It encodes CASSGAGQGGDTQYF. Combining the CDR3 with reference TRBV5-1 and TRBJ2-3 gives the whole variable domain KAGVTQTPRYLIKTRGQQVTLSCSPISGHRSVSWYQQTPGQGLQFLFEYFSETQRNKGNFPGRFSGRQFSNSRSEMNVSTLELGDSALYLCASSGAGQGGDTQYFGPGTRLTVL.

Ten or more counts support this clonotype. The chain couples TRBV20-1 to TRBJ1-6; 8 bases align to TRBD1. The germline V gene has CDR1 DFQATT and CDR2 SNEGSKA (reference sequence). J lost 8 bases, V lost 2 bases, and 8 bases had no gene match. This CDR3 region has 15 residues. The CDR3 reads CSARHSQTGDSPLHF. The CDR3, as DNA: TGCAGTGCTAGACATTCCCAGACAGGGGATTCACCCCTCCACTTT.

This clonotype came up many times. V is TRBV12-3 or TRBV12-4 and J is TRBJ1-5, with 7 bases fitting TRBD1. With V trimmed by 8 bases and J by 6 bases, 7 bases remained unmatched. The length of the CDR3 is 13 residues. CDR3 sequence (DNA): TGTGCCAGCGGGGTACAGGGGTTTCAGCCCCAGCATTTT. Amino acids: CASGVQGFQPQHF.

The table lists this clonotype with many counts. V gene TRBV18 combines with J gene TRBJ1-1; no clear D. Germline lookup yields CDR1 KGHSH and CDR2 LQKENI. V was trimmed by 3 bases and J by 4 bases, leaving 15 bases between them. The length of the CDR3 is 15 residues. The DNA for the CDR3 is TGTGCCAGCTCACCGGCTCAGTTGGCTAGCACTGAAGCTTTCTTT. This encodes CASSPAQLASTEAFF.

This clonotype was found many times. This chain joins TRBV5-1 and TRBJ2-7; the D gene is possibly TRBD2 (5 bases). The CDR3 runs 16 residues. CDR1 is SGHRS, CDR2 YFSETQ, per germline. V was clipped by 0 bases and J by 2 bases, with 15 bases between them. The CDR3 reads CASSLEPAGITYEQYF. CDR3 coding DNA: TGCGCCAGCAGCTTGGAACCAGCCGGGATCACCTACGAGCAGTACTTC.

Many counts were recorded for this clonotype. The gene calls are TRBV19 and TRBJ1-1, with no clear D. This CDR3 spans 13 amino acids. The V end lost 3 bases, the J end lost 1 base, and 6 bases lay between the germline ends. Germline V lookup: CDR1 LNHDA, CDR2 SQIVND (reference sequence). The CDR3 is CASSMNSNTEAFF. The CDR3 DNA is TGTGCCAGTAGTATGAACTCGAACACTGAAGCTTTCTTT.

In this sample, this clonotype turned up many times. The chain joins TRBV24-1 to TRBJ2-1; 7 positions agree with TRBD2. The germline V gene encodes CDR1 KGHDR and CDR2 SFDVKD. The CDR3 length is 15 residues. Trimming cost V 9 bases and J 4 bases; bases outside gene matches: 11. CDR3 DNA sequence: TGTGCCACCGGAGACCCGGGGAGGGCTTACAATGAGCAGTTCTTC. Amino acid sequence: CATGDPGRAYNEQFF.

This chain uses TRBV6-6 with TRBJ1-1; 7 positions match TRBD1. With 4 bases clipped from V and 8 bases from J, the junction kept 4 bases outside the gene matches. The CDR3 sequence is 12 residues long. Germline lookup yields CDR1 MNHNY and CDR2 SVGAGI (reference sequence). CDR3 residues: CASSSRQGEAFF. The CDR3 bases are TGTGCCAGCAGTTCGCGACAGGGCGAAGCTTTCTTT.

This clonotype was counted ten times or more. The V and J genes are TRBV12-3 or TRBV12-4 and TRBJ2-3; TRBD1 matches at 7 bases. V dropped 6 bases and J dropped 3; count of bases not matched to a gene: 3. This CDR3 region has 13 residues. In DNA, the CDR3 is TGTGCCAGCAGGTCGACAGGGACAGATACGCAGTATTTT. Translating gives CASRSTGTDTQYF.